This T cell receptor (beta chain) was sequenced in a study of regulatory T cells in long-lasting Graves disease. Only one count was recorded for this clonotype. The antigen is undetermined. This may be a read error: a much more frequent sequence differs by one nucleotide. Study conclusions and caveats: Among the persistent patients, 2,500 to 3,000 public clonotypes were shared, more than the 850 to 1,000 shared among new patients.

The CDR3 extends over 14 amino acids. In germline, CDR1 is SGHDT, CDR2 YYEEEE. Stated time point: newly diagnosed GD, antithyroid drugs for less than 3 months. PBMC RNA served as the TCR library source. Libraries of TCR beta came from iRepertoire HTBI primers plus Arm-PCR of CDR3 regions. TCRdb re-analysed the multiplex PCR reads in MiXCR, keeping a single row per CDR3 protein. This sample carries about 200,000 distinct CDR3 sequences, about 16% of them seen once, and the ten largest clones take 22%. The sequences come from peripheral blood mononuclear cells (PBMCs), collected at new diagnosis, from a patient treated with antithyroid drugs. This sequence was found in a female donor with Graves disease. The chain combines TRBV5-6 with TRBJ1-6; unclear D gene. CDR3 sequence: CANSLVPPDSPLHF. The CDR3 coding sequence is TGTGCCAACAGCTTGGTCCCGCCGGATTCACCCCTCCACTTT.